This T cell receptor beta chain appears in the sequencing data of a study of T-cell memory formation after mild COVID-19 (dated by TCRdb to the early 2020s). Background on the whole study: TCR sequence clusters from the two donors were largely donor specific. T-cell clones expanding and contracting after mild COVID-19 in a couple of donors were tracked by longitudinal TCRalpha and TCRbeta repertoire sequencing. The cohort comprised two young, previously healthy adult volunteers, one female and one male. Broader findings and caveats from the paper: From day 15 to 85, contracting clones showed balanced CD4/CD8 phenotypes, whereas a second wave of clones that expanded from day 15 to 37 leaned towards CD4+. The second-wave clones that peaked on day 37 were not confirmed to be SARS-CoV-2 specific. Some responding clones were detected in pre-infection memory, which suggested that pre-existing cross-reactive memory T cells had joined the SARS-CoV-2 response. Only two mild cases were covered in the study, and larger cohorts including severe cases with pre-infection samples were considered necessary. Contracting CD4+ clones appeared mostly in the CM and EM memory subsets, whereas CD8+ clones were enriched in EMRA.

TCRdb shows the sequencer as Illumina NovaSeq 6000. cDNA libraries for TCRalpha and TCRbeta were prepared by 5'RACE using constant-segment primers, with sample barcodes and unique molecular identifiers added. Trizol reagent was used to extract RNA from every sample. The libraries were amplified in two PCR steps, and the second step added a second sample barcode and Illumina TruSeq adapters. The libraries were sequenced on an Illumina NovaSeq using 2 x 150 bp paired-end reads. The authors processed their data as follows. The reads were demultiplexed and collapsed into UMI-guided consensus sequences using migec v1.2.7. Using mixcr v2.1.11, UMI consensuses were aligned to TRA and TRB V and J templates and then assembled into clonotypes. Expanded or contracted clonotypes were those called significant by both edgeR and NoisET, with noise models trained on biological replicates. For edgeR calls, the thresholds were a false discovery rate-adjusted p below 0.01 and a log2 fold-change of 1. As an exploratory analysis of dynamics, max-normalized trajectories of the 1000 most abundant clonotypes were examined with PCA combined with hierarchical clustering. Separately sequenced CD4+ and CD8+ repertoires were used to assign a CD4 or CD8 phenotype to each responding clone. TCRdb passed the public sequencing reads through fastp at Q25 and MiXCR, retaining productive beta sequences. Every CDR3 protein is listed once, alongside the most common genes and DNA of its rows. V and J calls and clone size were set by TCRdb, not the authors. Recorded for this sample are 200,000 to 250,000 distinct CDR3 sequences; roughly 10% of them occurred a single time. The top ten hold 3% to 4.5% of the sample.

Reading the germline V gene gives CDR1 MGHRA and CDR2 YSYEKL. The junction shows trimming of 0 bases on V and 4 bases on J, plus 16 bases between the germline ends. The CDR3 has 17 amino acids, counting the end cysteine and phenylalanine. The sequence is cut down to CDR3 DNA, 51 bases in frame from base 1. With respect to this clonotype: Its antigen is unknown. Base quality data are lacking; no much larger clone is found one base away.

PBMCs were isolated by Ficoll-Paque density gradient centrifugation. This sequence uses TRBV4-1 and TRBJ1-5, and possibly TRBD1, on 6 matching bases. The material sequenced was PBMCs or a T cell subset sorted from them (not recorded which). The source of this sequence is a man younger than 30 who had mild COVID-19 (a few samples of this study predate the infection). The sample titles of this study are shuffled in the database, so cell type and time point are left out; the donor was told from shared clones. DNA sequence: TGCGCCAGCAGCCAAGAAGGGGGGCTTCCAGGGAATCAGCCCCAGCATTTT. Its protein is CASSQEGGLPGNQPQHF.